This T cell receptor beta chain appears in the sequencing data of a study of cytomegalovirus exposure and HLA in healthy donors. Findings and caveats of the study: The authors listed some 150 TCR beta chains as cytomegalovirus-associated. Within the data, a cluster of highly shared sequence variants was likely a sequencing artifact.

CDR1 and CDR2 from the germline V gene are SGDLS and YYNGEE. V dropped 0 bases and J dropped 5; count of bases not matched to a gene: 2. The CDR3 length is 14 residues. Comments on this clone: The antigen is undetermined.

This PCR relied on a set of 60 Vbeta primers and 13 Jbeta primers. Method: immunoSEQ multiplex PCR; TCRdb's copy keeps in-frame clones and lacks some. This sample carries fewer than 200,000 clones, 80% to 90% of them seen once, and the ten largest clones take 2.5%. This sequence originates from a man aged 25-45 years in good health and CMV-seropositive. The chain uses TRBV9 and TRBJ2-5; 9 bases are shared with TRBD2. Sequencing was done on a sample of PBMCs. Here the CDR3 reads CASSVGTSEETQYF. The CDR3, as DNA: TGTGCCAGCAGCGTAGGGACTAGCGAGGAGACCCAGTACTTC. The whole variable domain, remainder taken from reference TRBV9 and TRBJ2-5, is DSGVTQTPKHLITATGQRVTLRCSPRSGDLSVYWYQQSLDQGLQFLIQYYNGEERAKGNILERFSAQQFPDLHSELNLSSLELGDSALYFCASSVGTSEETQYFGPGTRLLVL.